Listed below are T cell receptor beta chains from one sample, sequenced in a study of OX40 agonist ivuxolimab in advanced cancers. Here immunoSEQ multiplex PCR was the method, and the copy in TCRdb shows in-frame clones only, minus some. This table holds over 150,000 clones, 94% found once. This specimen consisted of CD4+ or CD8+ T cells sorted from blood, obtained in a trial of the OX40 agonist ivuxolimab. The receptors derive from an adult with an advanced solid tumor such as melanoma, head and neck, liver or kidney cancer. Each CDR3 is given with its conserved first and last residue. The order of the fields is J gene, D gene, V gene, clone size, CDR3 DNA, CDR3 protein. The D gene is left open where the match is weak. A clone size is listed for some rows: how often the clone was seen (once, few, many), or a class if it is expanded.

TRBJ1-2,NA,TRBV5-1,NA,TGCGCCAGCAGCTCGACGCCACAGGCCCTTGGTAACTATGGCTACACCTTC,CASSSTPQALGNYGYTF
TRBJ1-2,TRBD1,TRBV19,NA,TGTGCCAGTAGTATGGTGGACAGGACCACTAGGGGCTACACCTTC,CASSMVDRTTRGYTF
TRBJ1-2,TRBD1,TRBV6-5,NA,TGTGCCAGCAGTCGTCAGGGGGCGGCTAACTATGGCTACACCTTC,CASSRQGAANYGYTF
TRBJ1-5,NA,TRBV30,few,TGTGCCTGGAGTGTACGGGGGCGAGCCCAGCATTTT,CAWSVRGRAQHF
TRBJ2-2,TRBD2,TRBV23-1,NA,TGCGCCAGCAGCCCCTCCGGTAGCGGGAAGAACACCGGGGAGCTGTTTTTT,CASSPSGSGKNTGELFF
TRBJ2-7,TRBD2,TRBV28,NA,TGTGCCAGCAGTTTAGCACGGGCTAGCGGGAACTACGAGCAGTACTTC,CASSLARASGNYEQYF
TRBJ1-4,NA,TRBV19,NA,TGTGCCAGTAGTATTTCCTCAGCTAATGAAAAACTGTTTTTT,CASSISSANEKLFF
TRBJ1-5,NA,TRBV2,NA,TGTGCCAGCAGTGAAAGGGGGACACCTTATCAGCCCCAGCATTTT,CASSERGTPYQPQHF
TRBJ1-1,NA,TRBV5-4,NA,TGTGCCAGCAGCTTGGGGATCTCGGTCTTCACTGAAGCTTTCTTT,CASSLGISVFTEAFF
TRBJ2-7,NA,TRBV2,NA,TGTGCCAGCAGGGCTGAAGTCCACGAGCAGTACTTC,CASRAEVHEQYF
TRBJ2-1,TRBD1,TRBV5-1,NA,TGCGCCAGCAGCTTGGAAGGACAGGGATACAATGAGCAGTTCTTC,CASSLEGQGYNEQFF
TRBJ1-2,NA,TRBV7-8,NA,TGTGCCAGCAGCCCAGAGAGGGACTATGGCTACACCTTC,CASSPERDYGYTF
TRBJ2-5,NA,TRBV29-1,NA,TGCAGCGTTGATCCCCCGGCGGGAACCGAAGAGACCCAGTACTTC,CSVDPPAGTEETQYF
TRBJ1-1,NA,TRBV18,NA,TGTGCCAGCCCCCATGGGTATGTGAACACTGAAGCTTTCTTT,CASPHGYVNTEAFF
TRBJ1-3,NA,TRBV9,NA,TGTGCCAGCAGCGTAGCGACGGTGACCTCTGGAAACACCATATATTTT,CASSVATVTSGNTIYF